This TCR beta chain was obtained from a study of blood T cells in healthy people across ages. Notes on the study in general: As age increased, TCR beta diversity per million T cells fell in a roughly linear fashion.

Turning to this clonotype: Its target is not known.

Using a J-beta primer mix together with a sample-barcoded 5' primer, a second PCR was run for roughly 7 to 12 cycles. Samples each returned at least 3 million CDR3-containing paired-end reads. TCRdb reprocessed the 5' RACE reads with MiXCR, giving one entry per CDR3 protein. In the table there are 800,000 to 950,000 distinct CDR3 sequences, around 49% of which are singletons. The material sequenced was blood. The TCR comes from a young man in good health.

In nucleotides, the CDR3 is TGTGCCAGCAGCCAAGTGACAAACCCCGGTAATGAGCAGTTCTTC. It codes for CASSQVTNPGNEQFF. The J gene is TRBJ2-1, the V gene TRBV3-1; D ambiguous. Trimming cost V 1 base and J 7 bases, with 14 bases left between them. The germline gives CDR1 LGHDT, CDR2 YNNKEL (reference sequence). This CDR3 contains 15 residues.